This is a list of T cell receptor beta chains from one sample in a study of T cell repertoires in cytomegalovirus infection. What these receptors recognize is not known. From the reads, TCRdb called clonotypes with MiXCR, one entry per CDR3 protein. The table includes around 300,000 distinct CDR3 sequences, less than 25% detected once. The sequencing here drew on cultured PBMCs, taken from culture after CMV antigen stimulation. The receptor set was obtained from a human donor in good health (CMV status not recorded). Some clones in this sample may be carry-over from other donors' samples. Each CDR3 is given with its conserved first and last residue.

v_call	j_call	cdr3_aa
TRBV12-3/TRBV12-4	TRBJ1-2	CASTTPPGYGYTF
TRBV7-2	TRBJ2-2	CASSPSHGVNTGELFF
TRBV12-3/TRBV12-4	TRBJ1-2	CASSPGGHGYGYTF
TRBV7-6	TRBJ2-5	CASSPSSSGVRETQYF
TRBV7-1	TRBJ1-2	CASSNRDRDSNYGYTF
TRBV10-3	TRBJ2-2	CAATSPGRELFF
TRBV5-4	TRBJ2-7	CASSLDLGGQYEQYF
TRBV5-1	TRBJ2-3	CASSLTSGLYTDTQYF
TRBV28	TRBJ1-1	CASRETWDSSGTEAFF
TRBV7-2	TRBJ2-5	CASSFSGTPRETQYF
TRBV6-2/TRBV6-3	TRBJ2-1	CASSYGRGAENNEQFF
TRBV19	TRBJ2-2	CASRPGQGALRTGELFF
TRBV11-2	TRBJ1-1	CASSPSALNTEAFF
TRBV27	TRBJ2-2	CASSFRTGTGELFF
TRBV20-1	TRBJ1-5	CSARAANRGSNQPQHF
TRBV30	TRBJ1-1	CAWTLGGTEAFF
TRBV7-2	TRBJ2-7	CASSWDSSYEQYF
TRBV19	TRBJ1-1	CASSMDRFTEAFF
TRBV6-6	TRBJ2-3	CASRREGSTDTQYF
TRBV12-3/TRBV12-4	TRBJ2-1	CASSLGPLQEQFF
TRBV9	TRBJ2-1	CASSVEGRSGGRAGSNEQFF
TRBV28	TRBJ1-5	CASSFEGDLRPQHF
TRBV4-2	TRBJ1-1	CASSQDLEVGTEAFF
TRBV5-6	TRBJ1-5	CASSLGQGDRPQHF
TRBV7-6	TRBJ2-5	CASSSGLAGGPRETQYF
TRBV6-5	TRBJ1-1	CASSYLDRLNTEAFF
TRBV6-5	TRBJ2-1	CASSVEGNEQFF
TRBV7-9	TRBJ1-2	CASSLGGTFSNYGYTF
TRBV7-6	TRBJ2-3	CASDQGGDSTDTQYF
TRBV4-1	TRBJ2-1	CASSRRQGVGNEQFF
TRBV7-2	TRBJ1-1	CASSVQGNTEAFF
TRBV2	TRBJ2-2	CASSDPGENTGELFF
TRBV7-9	TRBJ1-1	CASSFEIMNTEAFF
TRBV6-5	TRBJ2-7	CASSYFAAFYEQYF
TRBV28	TRBJ2-3	CASRGAAGHTDTQYF
TRBV18	TRBJ1-1	CASSILLGGGTEAFF
TRBV7-4	TRBJ2-3	CASSLAQPGNTQYF
TRBV4-1	TRBJ1-1	CASSQENTEAFF
TRBV25-1	TRBJ1-4	CASSALGEGVEKLFF
TRBV10-3	TRBJ1-1	CAISQNTEAFF
TRBV11-2	TRBJ2-1	CASSLAEGGEQFF
TRBV27	TRBJ2-2	CASSPRGGARIGELFF
TRBV6-1	TRBJ2-7	CASTGVEQYF
TRBV11-3	TRBJ2-5	CASSRRTGGGQETQYF
TRBV7-8	TRBJ2-2	CASSLGQVGELFF
TRBV12-3/TRBV12-4	TRBJ2-5	CASSLNSETQYF
TRBV7-9	TRBJ2-2	CASSLGGLAGRNTGEQFF
TRBV27	TRBJ2-7	CASSRIMGQGAGEQYF